This TCR beta chain emerged from a study of shared clonotypes between healthy human individuals. Of note for this clone: Antigen: not known.

The CDR3 has 16 amino acids. V gave up 3 bases and J gave up 6 bases, with 22 bases separating them. CDR1 SGHRS and CDR2 YFSETQ come from the germline V gene. The assay ran at deep level. Repertoires were generated with immunoSEQ multiplex PCR, while TCRdb's copy carries only in-frame clones and drops some. The sample lists approximately 2,300,000 clones, around 90% seen once, with around 0.4% in the top ten. Overall study results and limits: Represented diversity, genetic and exposure-history alike, was limited by few donors.

J is TRBJ2-7 and V is TRBV5-1, with D perhaps matching TRBD1 (5 bases). The sequence derives from a man in his late teens or twenties in good health. Some clones in this sample may be carry-over from other donors' samples. Sequencing input: naive CD4+ T cells from PBMCs. Subset given: CD45RA+ positively selected. In DNA form, the CDR3 reads TGCGCCAGCAGCTCGAAACCGGTGCCAGGGCTTCGCGAGCAGTACTTC. Its translation is CASSSKPVPGLREQYF.